The 31 T cell receptor beta chains below all came from one sample that was sequenced in a study of blood T cell repertoires in COVID-19. Some clones are missing from TCRdb's copy, which holds only in-frame ones; the method was immunoSEQ multiplex PCR. The data show 200,000 to 300,000 clones, with around 80% seen just once and around 25% held by the top ten. The specimen sequenced was peripheral blood. The receptor set was obtained from a man aged 35-49 years with acute or convalescent COVID-19.

This clone turned up a few times. This specimen includes other DNA sequences encoding the same CDR3. The chain uses TRBV12-3 or TRBV12-4 and TRBJ1-1; tentatively, D is TRBD1 (5 bases). The V gene lost 6 bases and the J gene lost 2 bases, with 10 bases spanning the gap. The CDR3 is 13 amino acids. DNA for the CDR3: TGTGCCAGCAGCCGCACAGGAAACACTGAAGCTTTCTTT. This encodes CASSRTGNTEAFF.

The J gene is TRBJ1-1, the V gene TRBV5-5; possibly TRBD1 for D (5 bases). Germline V gives CDR1 SGHKS, CDR2 YYEKEE (reference sequence). Trimming removed 3 bases at V and 5 bases at J, with 8 bases between. The CDR3 has 12 amino acids. The CDR3, as DNA: TGTGCCAGCAGCTGGAGGGGTACTGAAGCTTTCTTT. Translation: CASSWRGTEAFF.

CDR3 nucleotide sequence: TGCGCCAGCAGCTTGGCCGATGGGGAGGGTGGCTCACCCCTCCACTTT. This codes for CASSLADGEGGSPLHF. The rearrangement links TRBV5-1 to TRBJ1-6; no definite D call. The CDR3 has 16 amino acids. CDR1 is SGHRS, CDR2 YFSETQ, per germline. V dropped 0 bases and J dropped 10 bases, with 17 bases sitting between them.

The V call is TRBV19, the J call TRBJ1-3; 9 positions agree with TRBD1. Germline CDR1 is LNHDA and CDR2 is SQIVND (reference sequence). The V and J ends lost 5 bases and 9 bases, in that order; junction bases with no gene match: 2. The CDR3 is 12 amino acids. The CDR3 here is CASSLTGGTIYF. The DNA for the CDR3 is TGTGCCAGTAGTCTGACAGGGGGCACCATATATTTT. Based on the CDR3 plus reference TRBV19 and TRBJ1-3, the full variable domain is DGGITQSPKYLFRKEGQNVTLSCEQNLNHDAMYWYRQDPGQGLRLIYYSQIVNDFQKGDIAEGYSVSREKKESFPLTVTSAQKNPTAFYLCASSLTGGTIYFGEGSWLTVV.

The V and J genes are TRBV29-1 and TRBJ2-7; 11 bases line up with TRBD2. The CDR3 loop spans 14 amino acids. CDR1 and CDR2 from the germline V gene are SQVTM and ANQGSEA. V lost 6 bases and J lost 6; bases outside the gene matches: 10. CDR3 region: CSVETSGVRAEQYF. In nucleotides, the CDR3 is TGCAGCGTGGAGACTAGCGGGGTACGTGCCGAGCAGTACTTC.

In its sample, this clone was seen a few times. V and J are TRBV9 and TRBJ2-1, with 7 bases aligning to TRBD1. CDR1 and CDR2 from the germline V gene are SGDLS and YYNGEE. Trimming took 3 bases from V and 6 from J; bases not matched to a gene: 3. The CDR3 runs 13 residues. The CDR3 region is CASSDRDSNEQFF. CDR3 DNA: TGTGCCAGCAGCGACCGGGACAGCAATGAGCAGTTCTTC.

This clone came up once. This sequence joins TRBV4-2 and TRBJ2-7; D remains unclear. The CDR3 is made up of 13 amino acids. Germline V CDR1 and CDR2: LGHNA, YNFKEQ. The V gene lost 4 bases and the J gene lost 7 bases, with 14 bases spanning the gap. CDR3 residues: CASSPPDLREQYF. The CDR3 DNA follows: TGTGCCAGCAGCCCACCCGACTTGCGGGAGCAGTACTTC.

CDR3: CASSLVAGGRTEAFF. In DNA form, the CDR3 reads TGTGCCAGCAGCCTCGTAGCGGGGGGTCGAACTGAAGCTTTCTTT. The chain combines TRBV7-9 with TRBJ1-1; a weak D match, TRBD1 (5 bases). V was pared by 5 bases and J by 5 bases, with 18 bases between. Germline CDR1 and CDR2: SEHNR and FQNEAQ (reference sequence). The CDR3 has 15 residues.

This clone was seen a single time. The chain recombines TRBV6-1 with TRBJ1-3, with TRBD1 identical over 8 bases. V lost 4 bases to trimming and J lost 0 bases; unmatched junction nucleotides: 5. Germline CDR1 reads MNHNS; CDR2 reads SASEGT. This CDR3 region has 16 residues. The DNA for the CDR3 is TGTGCCAGCAGTGTCCAGGGGGCGATCTCTGGAAACACCATATATTTT. Translating it yields CASSVQGAISGNTIYF.

The chain is built from TRBV19 and TRBJ2-2; tentatively, D is TRBD2 (6 bases). V lost 8 bases, J lost 5 bases, and 15 bases lay in between. Per the germline V gene, CDR1 is LNHDA and CDR2 is SQIVND (reference sequence). This CDR3 region has 14 residues. The CDR3 bases are TGTGCCAGTTCCCGGGGGAGATGGACCGGGGAGCTGTTTTTT. This translates into CASSRGRWTGELFF.

The chain links TRBV7-6 to TRBJ1-1; a possible D gene is TRBD1 (5 bases). This CDR3 comprises 14 residues. V shed 5 bases and J shed 4 bases, with 14 bases lying between them. Germline CDR1 reads SGHVS; CDR2 reads FNYEAQ. The CDR3 sequence is CASSIFFGGTEAFF. In nucleotides, the CDR3 is TGTGCCAGCAGCATATTTTTCGGGGGCACTGAAGCTTTCTTT.

The V gene is TRBV5-1, the J gene TRBJ2-2; the match to TRBD2 covers 10 bases. Trimming cost V 1 base and J 2 bases; bases outside gene matches: 8. Germline V gives CDR1 SGHRS, CDR2 YFSETQ. CDR3 length: 18 amino acids. The CDR3 loop reads CASSLRPTSGTNTGELFF. CDR3 DNA sequence: TGCGCCAGCAGCTTGAGGCCCACTAGCGGGACAAACACCGGGGAGCTGTTTTTT.

The chain couples TRBV5-5 to TRBJ1-4; D is unresolved. Germline V gene data show CDR1 as SGHKS and CDR2 as YYEKEE (reference sequence). The CDR3 extends over 15 amino acids. V lost 3 bases, J lost 1 base, and 10 bases lay in between. This CDR3 reads CASSSRVGTNEKLFF. DNA of the CDR3: TGTGCCAGCAGCTCGAGGGTAGGAACTAATGAAAAACTGTTTTTT.

The chain is built from TRBV2 and TRBJ2-3, with D hard to call. V dropped 5 bases and J dropped 1 base, with 10 bases sitting between them. The CDR3 runs to 14 residues. The germline CDR1 and CDR2 sequences are SNHLY and FYNNEI. The CDR3 reads CASSLYYRTDTQYF. Written as DNA, the CDR3 is TGTGCCAGCAGTTTGTACTACCGCACAGATACGCAGTATTTT.

Comments on this clone: Distinct nucleotide sequences in the sample also encode this CDR3. V is TRBV10-3 and J is TRBJ2-2; perhaps TRBD1 as D (6 bases). Germline V gene data show CDR1 as ENHRY and CDR2 as SYGVKD. The V and J ends lost 3 bases and 1 base respectively, with 6 bases between them. The CDR3 length is 14 residues. CDR3 bases: TGTGCCATCAGTGACAGGGGGAACACCGGGGAGCTGTTTTTT. Translation gives CAISDRGNTGELFF.

The CDR3 spells CASSQDSINRVGNTIYF. The CDR3 nucleotides read TGCGCCAGCAGCCAAGACTCCATCAACAGGGTTGGAAACACCATATATTTT. The chain joins TRBV4-1 to TRBJ1-3; TRBD1 might be the D (6 bases). Germline-derived CDR1 and CDR2 are MGHRA and YSYEKL. The CDR3 runs to 17 residues. The V and J ends lost 0 bases and 3 bases respectively, with 15 bases between them.

This clone was found once. This chain connects TRBV7-8 to TRBJ1-1, with TRBD1 matching over 8 bases. This CDR3 has 14 residues. Germline CDR1 reads SGHVS; CDR2 reads FQNEAQ. V lost 0 bases to trimming and J lost 11 bases; unmatched junction nucleotides: 8. The CDR3 bases are TGTGCCAGCAGCTTAGCGCAGGGGGCTTCGTGGGCTTTCTTT. Protein sequence: CASSLAQGASWAFF.

The CDR3 protein is CASSTGTSLPDEQYF. The CDR3 nucleotides are TGTGCCAGCAGCACAGGGACTAGCCTGCCGGACGAGCAGTACTTC. The chain combines TRBV5-4 with TRBJ2-7; 9 nucleotides agree with TRBD2. This CDR3 has 15 amino acids. V lost 4 bases to trimming and J lost 5 bases; unmatched junction nucleotides: 10. Germline loops: CDR1 SGHNT, CDR2 YYREEE (reference sequence).

V and J are TRBV7-8 and TRBJ1-1; TRBD1 matches at 7 bases. Germline trimming cut 4 bases from V and 0 bases from J; bases unmatched to any gene: 8. The CDR3 sequence is 16 residues long. CDR1 SGHVS and CDR2 FQNEAQ come from the germline V gene. CDR3 nucleotide sequence: TGTGCCAGCAGCTCAGAGGGGGCGGAATTGAACACTGAAGCTTTCTTT. Its translation: CASSSEGAELNTEAFF.

The rearrangement uses TRBV10-3 and TRBJ1-5, with 9 bases lining up with TRBD1. Germline lookup yields CDR1 ENHRY and CDR2 SYGVKD. V trimming: 8 bases; J trimming: 4 bases; junction bases outside the gene matches: 3. The CDR3 extends over 13 amino acids. CDR3 in DNA: TGTGCCATCGGACAGGGGACAAATCAGCCCCAGCATTTT. It translates to CAIGQGTNQPQHF.

V is TRBV30 and J is TRBJ1-2, with 10 bases aligning to TRBD1. There are 15 residues in the CDR3. Trimming cost V 0 bases and J 1 base; bases outside gene matches: 2. Per germline, CDR1 GTSNPN and CDR2 SVGIG (reference sequence). CDR3: CAWSVGTGDNYGYTF. The CDR3 DNA reads TGTGCCTGGAGTGTCGGGACAGGGGATAACTATGGCTACACCTTC. Based on the CDR3 plus reference TRBV30 and TRBJ1-2, the full variable domain is SQTIHQWPATLVQPVGSPLSLECTVEGTSNPNLYWYRQAAGRGLQLLFYSVGIGQISSEVPQNLSASRPQDRQFILSSKKLLLSDSGFYLCAWSVGTGDNYGYTFGSGTRLTVV.

V and J are TRBV5-1 and TRBJ1-1, with TRBD1 matching 9 bases. This CDR3 contains 16 residues. The J segment lost 6 bases and the V segment lost 0 bases, leaving 9 bases of the junction unmatched. CDR1 is SGHRS and CDR2 is YFSETQ in the germline V gene. The CDR3 DNA sequence: TGCGCCAGCAGCTTGGTTACTGGACAGGGGAATTCTGAAGCTTTCTTT. Translation: CASSLVTGQGNSEAFF.

The chain combines TRBV6-6 with TRBJ2-1; tentative D call: TRBD2 (5 bases). V lost 7 bases and J lost 2, with 9 bases in between. The CDR3 extends over 13 amino acids. Germline CDR1 MNHNY, CDR2 SVGAGI (reference sequence). CDR3 sequence reads: CASIAGAYNEQFF. CDR3 DNA sequence: TGTGCCAGCATTGCGGGCGCCTACAATGAGCAGTTCTTC.

This chain joins TRBV13 and TRBJ1-6; 8 bases fit TRBD1. V lost 1 base, J lost 7 bases, and 3 bases stayed unmatched. The CDR3 contains 15 residues. CDR1 is PRHDT, CDR2 FYEKMQ, per germline (reference sequence). The CDR3 loop reads CASSLEDRANSPLHF. The CDR3 DNA reads as TGTGCCAGCAGCTTAGAGGACAGGGCCAATTCACCCCTCCACTTT.

For the CDR3, the DNA is TGTGCCAGCACCACGCGGGCTAGCGGGTATAGCACAGATACGCAGTATTTT. It specifies CASTTRASGYSTDTQYF. The chain carries TRBV5-4 and TRBJ2-3; 8 bases map to TRBD2. The CDR3 totals 17 residues. Trimming took 6 bases from V and 0 from J; bases not matched to a gene: 12. The germline V gene has CDR1 SGHNT and CDR2 YYREEE (reference sequence).

The chain uses TRBV5-1 and TRBJ2-7; D perhaps matches TRBD1 (5 bases). The CDR3 totals 14 residues. The germline gives CDR1 SGHRS, CDR2 YFSETQ. Trimming took off 0 bases at V and 3 bases at J, with 10 bases between the two ends. This CDR3 is CASSLEQGYYEQYF. CDR3 bases: TGCGCCAGCAGCTTGGAGCAGGGTTACTACGAGCAGTACTTC. Based on the CDR3 plus reference TRBV5-1 and TRBJ2-7, the full variable domain is KAGVTQTPRYLIKTRGQQVTLSCSPISGHRSVSWYQQTPGQGLQFLFEYFSETQRNKGNFPGRFSGRQFSNSRSEMNVSTLELGDSALYLCASSLEQGYYEQYFGPGTRLTVT.

In this sample, this clone turned up once. This sequence joins TRBV7-9 and TRBJ1-2; D uncertain. The CDR3 totals 14 residues. Germline V lookup: CDR1 SEHNR, CDR2 FQNEAQ (reference sequence). Trimming pared 0 bases from V and 4 bases from J, leaving 9 bases between. The CDR3 protein is CASSLAQVAYGYTF. For the CDR3, the DNA is TGTGCCAGCAGCTTAGCGCAGGTTGCCTATGGCTACACCTTC.

The V gene is TRBV6-5, the J gene TRBJ2-5; a weak D match, TRBD1 (6 bases). The CDR3 is made up of 14 amino acids. The V end was cut by 7 bases, the J end by 4 bases, with 16 bases between. Germline assignment: CDR1 MNHEY and CDR2 SVGAGI. The CDR3 coding sequence is TGTGCCAGCACCAGGGGCGTCCGAGGAGAGACCCAGTACTTC. It encodes CASTRGVRGETQYF.

This sequence joins TRBV2 and TRBJ1-2; D perhaps matches TRBD1 (6 bases). Looked up from germline, CDR1 is SNHLY and CDR2 is FYNNEI. The CDR3 is 13 residues long. V lost 6 bases to trimming and J lost 4 bases, with 12 bases between them. The DNA of the CDR3 is TGTGCCAGCAGCAACAGGGTTGGCTATGGCTACACCTTC. Translating it yields CASSNRVGYGYTF.

V gene TRBV6-6 combines with J gene TRBJ2-1; D is possibly TRBD2 (5 bases). CDR1 is MNHNY and CDR2 is SVGAGI in the germline V gene (reference sequence). The CDR3 totals 15 residues. V lost 2 bases and J lost 0, with 8 bases in between. The CDR3 sequence: CASSYRDSSYNEQFF. CDR3 bases: TGTGCCAGCAGTTACCGGGATAGCTCCTACAATGAGCAGTTCTTC.

V usage is TRBV27 and J usage is TRBJ1-2; 11 bases are shared with TRBD1. The J segment lost 8 bases and the V segment lost 3 bases, leaving 8 bases of the junction unmatched. CDR3 length: 15 residues. Germline V gives CDR1 MNHEY, CDR2 SMNVEV (reference sequence). The CDR3 here is CASSLRGQGVYGYTF. In DNA form, the CDR3 reads TGTGCCAGCAGTTTGAGGGGACAGGGGGTCTACGGCTACACCTTC.